The present T cell receptor beta chain was sequenced within a study of human thymus T cells. Findings and caveats of the study: Unrelated individuals were reported by related research to share highly overlapping thymic repertoires.

Method: immunoSEQ multiplex PCR; TCRdb's copy keeps in-frame clones and lacks some. The profile covers roughly 130,000 clones, with approximately 96% appearing a single time and approximately 0.022% taken by the ten largest. CDR3 length equals 12 residues. Germline V gene data show CDR1 as ENHRY and CDR2 as SYGVKD. V lost 6 bases and J lost 2, with 8 bases in between. On this clone itself: Its specificity is unknown.

Thymic samples were excised during corrective heart operations. Immunologically healthy infants in Finland undergoing congenital heart defect surgery were the donors. The V call is TRBV10-3, the J call TRBJ2-7; D gene uncertain. Sequencing was done on a sample of thymus tissue. The clonotype originates from a boy under two years old with a congenital heart defect but otherwise immunologically healthy. The CDR3 loop is CAIRIDTYEQYF. Written as DNA, the CDR3 is TGTGCCATCAGAATAGACACCTACGAGCAGTACTTC.